Presented here are 5 T cell receptor beta chains from one specimen sequenced in a study of blood T cell repertoires in COVID-19. Sequenced by immunoSEQ multiplex PCR; TCRdb stores in-frame clones only, minus some. This sample carries 150,000 to 200,000 clones, approximately 87% of them seen once, and the ten largest clones take around 10%. Sequencing input: peripheral blood. These receptor sequences come from a woman between 65 and 79 years old with COVID-19, enrolled during active disease.

This chain uses TRBV24-1 with TRBJ2-1; 7 nucleotides line up with TRBD2. Germline CDR1 is KGHDR and CDR2 is SFDVKD. This CDR3 is 16 amino acids long. J lost 7 bases, V lost 4 bases, and 12 bases had no gene match. CDR3 region: CATSDPLADQKNEQFF. CDR3 bases: TGTGCCACCAGTGACCCTCTAGCGGACCAGAAAAATGAGCAGTTCTTC.

In its sample, this clone was seen once. The CDR3 DNA follows: TGTGCCAGCAGCCTAACCGGGACAGGGAGCAATTCACCCCTCCACTTT. Translating it yields CASSLTGTGSNSPLHF. The genes are TRBV5-4 and TRBJ1-6; 9 positions agree with TRBD1. This CDR3 comprises 16 residues. Unmatched junction bases numbered 9, after V lost 4 bases and J lost 7 bases. The germline V gene encodes CDR1 SGHNT and CDR2 YYREEE (reference sequence).

Concerning this clone: The sample contains more than one DNA sequence encoding this CDR3. The chain links TRBV6-5 to TRBJ2-7; 11 bases fit TRBD1. J lost 5 bases, V lost 6 bases, and 3 bases had no gene match. Per germline, CDR1 MNHEY and CDR2 SVGAGI. CDR3 length: 13 residues. CDR3: CASSRDRGNEQYF. In DNA form, the CDR3 reads TGTGCCAGCAGCCGGGACAGGGGGAACGAGCAGTACTTC.

The chain employs TRBV30 and TRBJ1-1; D unresolved. V lost 2 bases to trimming and J lost 5 bases, with 6 bases between them. Germline CDR1 GTSNPN, CDR2 SVGIG (reference sequence). This CDR3 comprises 11 residues. The CDR3 is CAWSFETEAFF. The CDR3 bases are TGTGCCTGGAGTTTTGAGACTGAAGCTTTCTTT.

V is TRBV6-1 and J is TRBJ2-3; D may be TRBD2 (6 bases). This CDR3 is 16 amino acids long. In germline, CDR1 is MNHNS, CDR2 SASEGT. V lost 3 bases, J lost 1 base, and 14 bases lay in between. CDR3 nucleotides: TGTGCCAGCAGTGACCTCGGGGGACGGGGCACAGATACGCAGTATTTT. Translating gives CASSDLGGRGTDTQYF.